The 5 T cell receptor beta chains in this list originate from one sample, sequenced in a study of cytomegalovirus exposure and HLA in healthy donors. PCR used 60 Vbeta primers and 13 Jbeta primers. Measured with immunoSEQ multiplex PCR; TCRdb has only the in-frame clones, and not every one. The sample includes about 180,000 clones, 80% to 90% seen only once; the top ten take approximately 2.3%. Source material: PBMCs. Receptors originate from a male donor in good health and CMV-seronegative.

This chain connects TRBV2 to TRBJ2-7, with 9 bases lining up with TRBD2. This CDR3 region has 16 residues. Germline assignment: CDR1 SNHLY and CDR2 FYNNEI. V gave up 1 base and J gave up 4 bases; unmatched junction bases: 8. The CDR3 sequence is CASSEGGAGGPYEQYF. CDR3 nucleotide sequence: TGTGCCAGCAGTGAAGGGGGTGCGGGGGGGCCTTACGAGCAGTACTTC.

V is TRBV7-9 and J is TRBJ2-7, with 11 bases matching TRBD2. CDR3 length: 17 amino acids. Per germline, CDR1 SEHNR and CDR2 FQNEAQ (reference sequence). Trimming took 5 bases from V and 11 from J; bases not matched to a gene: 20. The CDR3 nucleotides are TGTGCCAGCAGCCCGGGGACGGGAACTAGCGGGAGCCCACCAAAGTACTTC. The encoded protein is CASSPGTGTSGSPPKYF.

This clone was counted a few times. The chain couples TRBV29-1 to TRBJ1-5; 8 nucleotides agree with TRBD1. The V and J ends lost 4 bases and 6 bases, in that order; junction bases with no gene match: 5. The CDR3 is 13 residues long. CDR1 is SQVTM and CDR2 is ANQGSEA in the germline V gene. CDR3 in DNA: TGCAGCGTTGGAGACAGGGGAAGTCAGCCCCAGCATTTT. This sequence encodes CSVGDRGSQPQHF. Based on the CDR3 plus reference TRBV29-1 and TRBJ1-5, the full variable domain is SAVISQKPSRDICQRGTSLTIQCQVDSQVTMMFWYRQQPGQSLTLIATANQGSEATYESGFVIDKFPISRPNLTFSTLTVSNMSPEDSSIYLCSVGDRGSQPQHFGDGTRLSIL.

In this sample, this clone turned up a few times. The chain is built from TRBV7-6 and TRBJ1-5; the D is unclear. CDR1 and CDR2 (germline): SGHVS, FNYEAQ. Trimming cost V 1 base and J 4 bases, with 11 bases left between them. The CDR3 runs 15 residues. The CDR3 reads CASSLGRGFNQPQHF. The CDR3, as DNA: TGTGCCAGCAGCTTAGGCCGGGGTTTTAATCAGCCCCAGCATTTT.

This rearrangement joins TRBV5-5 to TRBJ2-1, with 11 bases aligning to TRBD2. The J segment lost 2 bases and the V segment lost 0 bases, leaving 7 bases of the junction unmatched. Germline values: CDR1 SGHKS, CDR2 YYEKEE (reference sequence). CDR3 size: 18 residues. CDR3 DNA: TGTGCCAGCAGCTTGGTCAGGTATAGCGGGGGGGCCTACAATGAGCAGTTCTTC. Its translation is CASSLVRYSGGAYNEQFF. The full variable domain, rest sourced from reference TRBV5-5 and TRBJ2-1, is DAGVTQSPTHLIKTRGQQVTLRCSPISGHKSVSWYQQVLGQGPQFIFQYYEKEERGRGNFPDRFSARQFPNYSSELNVNALLLGDSALYLCASSLVRYSGGAYNEQFFGPGTRLTVL.